This entry lists 20 T cell receptor beta chains sequenced from one sample in a study of response to subunit inactivated influenza vaccine. Each CDR3 protein gets one entry after TCRdb re-called the RT-PCR reads with MiXCR. The data contain hundreds of thousands of distinct CDR3 sequences, 16% of them singletons. This specimen was CD4+ T cells sorted from PBMCs, taken less than 25 months after vaccination. These receptor sequences come from a man aged 50-75 years who received an inactivated influenza vaccine.

This clonotype showed up just a few times. The rearrangement links TRBV18 to TRBJ2-7; the D gene could be TRBD1 or TRBD2 (5 bases each). V was clipped by 0 bases and J by 6 bases, with 12 bases between them. The germline V gene has CDR1 KGHSH and CDR2 LQKENI. CDR3 length: 14 amino acids. This CDR3 reads CASSPPPGAGEQYF. CDR3 sequence (DNA): TGTGCCAGCTCACCACCGCCCGGGGCCGGCGAGCAGTACTTC.

This clonotype was counted between two and nine times. V usage is TRBV11-2 and J usage is TRBJ1-1; D is unresolved. The CDR3 spans 13 residues. V lost 5 bases to trimming and J lost 10 bases, with 17 bases between them. Germline lookup yields CDR1 SGHAT and CDR2 FQNNGV. DNA of the CDR3: TGTGCCAGCAGCCTTACACGGTCCTCCGTAGCTTTCTTT. Amino acid sequence: CASSLTRSSVAFF.

This clonotype has only a few counts. The V call is TRBV4-3, the J call TRBJ1-1; tentative D call: TRBD1 (6 bases). Germline CDR1 LGHNA, CDR2 YSLEER. V was cut by 0 bases and J by 4 bases, with 12 bases left in between. The CDR3 is 15 amino acids. The CDR3 coding sequence is TGCGCCAGCAGCCAAGACGGGGGGCCGGGCACTGAAGCTTTCTTT. Translating it yields CASSQDGGPGTEAFF.

The rearrangement links TRBV5-1 to TRBJ2-2; 8 positions match TRBD1. V lost 1 base and J lost 4; bases outside the gene matches: 3. Germline CDR1 reads SGHRS; CDR2 reads YFSETQ. CDR3 length equals 15 residues. Written as DNA, the CDR3 is TGCGCCAGCAGCTTGCAGGGGGCGTTCACCGGGGAGCTGTTTTTT. This translates into CASSLQGAFTGELFF.

This chain joins TRBV4-2 and TRBJ2-7; D might be TRBD1 or TRBD2, each matching 5 bases. The CDR3 is 17 amino acids. Trimming stripped 0 bases from V and 3 bases from J, with 18 bases between. Germline V gives CDR1 LGHNA, CDR2 YNFKEQ. The CDR3 DNA is TGTGCCAGCAGCCAAGAGGGGCTGGGCAGAAGCGGCTACGAGCAGTACTTC. Protein product: CASSQEGLGRSGYEQYF.

This clonotype was found a few times. Here the CDR3 reads CASSLLGLGQPQHF. The CDR3 DNA follows: TGTGCCAGCAGCTTATTAGGGCTAGGGCAGCCCCAGCATTTT. The chain joins TRBV7-8 to TRBJ1-5; D gene uncertain. The CDR3 is 14 residues long. The V gene's germline CDR1 is SGHVS and CDR2 FQNEAQ. Between the trimmed V and J ends, which lost 2 bases and 7 bases, there was a span of 12 bases.

This chain links TRBV20-1 with TRBJ2-1; TRBD2 might be the D (6 bases). V was pared by 6 bases and J by 0 bases, with 12 bases between. CDR3 length: 14 residues. The germline V gene has CDR1 DFQATT and CDR2 SNEGSKA (reference sequence). DNA of the CDR3: TGCAGTGCGAGGGACTTCAACTCCTACAATGAGCAGTTCTTC. This gives the protein CSARDFNSYNEQFF.

The rearrangement joins TRBV20-1 to TRBJ2-1; D uncertain. V was pared by 2 bases and J by 8 bases, with 16 bases between. The CDR3 is made up of 14 amino acids. CDR1 is DFQATT and CDR2 is SNEGSKA in the germline V gene (reference sequence). The CDR3 loop reads CSARRRSSNDEQFF. Written as DNA, the CDR3 is TGCAGTGCTAGACGACGCTCTTCCAATGATGAGCAGTTCTTC.

This clonotype has more than one count but fewer than ten. The chain recombines TRBV18 with TRBJ2-4; possibly TRBD1 or TRBD2 for D (5 bases each). This CDR3 is built from 16 residues. Germline-derived CDR1 and CDR2 are KGHSH and LQKENI. V dropped 3 bases and J dropped 0 bases, with 12 bases sitting between them. The CDR3 here is CASSPGEPLAKNIQYF. DNA for the CDR3: TGTGCCAGCTCACCGGGGGAGCCCCTAGCCAAAAACATTCAGTACTTC.

J is TRBJ1-2 and V is TRBV14; D not resolved. CDR1 is SGHDN, CDR2 FVKESK, per germline. CDR3 length: 12 residues. Trimming removed 1 base from V and 5 bases from J, with 5 bases in between. The CDR3 loop reads CASSQVGYGYTF. For the CDR3, the DNA is TGTGCCAGCAGCCAAGTGGGGTATGGCTACACCTTC.

The rearrangement joins TRBV10-3 to TRBJ2-1; the D gene is possibly TRBD2 (6 bases). The CDR3 has 14 residues. Trimming left V 4 bases short and J 6 bases short, with 13 bases between. Germline V gene data show CDR1 as ENHRY and CDR2 as SYGVKD. CDR3 DNA: TGTGCCATCAGTGCTTCCGCTAGCGCCAATGAGCAGTTCTTC. Amino acids: CAISASASANEQFF.

The chain joins TRBV4-1 to TRBJ1-2; D is unresolved. The CDR3 contains 14 residues. V gave up 1 base and J gave up 3 bases, with 9 bases separating them. CDR1 and CDR2 from the germline V gene are MGHRA and YSYEKL. DNA for the CDR3: TGCGCCAGCAGCCAAGCGACTTCCGACTATGGCTACACCTTC. Its translation: CASSQATSDYGYTF.

At least ten counts were recorded for this clonotype. The gene calls are TRBV5-1 and TRBJ2-5, with D possibly TRBD1 on 5 matching bases. Looked up from germline, CDR1 is SGHRS and CDR2 is YFSETQ. V lost 5 bases to trimming and J lost 3 bases, with 20 bases between them. This CDR3 spans 16 amino acids. The CDR3 reads CASSTMAWTQKETQYF. DNA of the CDR3: TGCGCCAGCAGTACGATGGCCTGGACACAAAAAGAGACCCAGTACTTC.

This clonotype was counted a few times. V and J are TRBV29-1 and TRBJ2-7; 8 bases fit TRBD1. CDR3 length: 11 amino acids. V shed 4 bases and J 7 bases; nucleotides not matched to a gene: 3. The V gene's germline CDR1 is SQVTM and CDR2 ANQGSEA. CDR3 sequence reads: CSVGTGREQYF. The CDR3 DNA follows: TGCAGCGTTGGGACAGGGAGGGAGCAGTACTTC.

The gene calls are TRBV30 and TRBJ1-4, with D unclear. This CDR3 is built from 13 residues. Germline V gives CDR1 GTSNPN, CDR2 SVGIG (reference sequence). V was trimmed by 0 bases and J by 4 bases, leaving 6 bases between them. This chain's CDR3 is CAWSVKLNEKLFF. The CDR3 bases are TGTGCCTGGAGTGTTAAGCTTAATGAAAAACTGTTTTTT.

The chain carries TRBV11-2 and TRBJ2-1; TRBD2 is a possible D gene (5 bases). Per the germline V gene, CDR1 is SGHAT and CDR2 is FQNNGV. The CDR3 runs 15 residues. V was cut by 6 bases and J by 1 base, with 13 bases left in between. CDR3 nucleotides: TGTGCCAGCAGACGACCGGGATTATCCTACAATGAGCAGTTCTTC. It yields the protein CASRRPGLSYNEQFF.

This clonotype was detected only a few times. The chain has TRBV20-1 and TRBJ2-3; D remains ambiguous. Trimming removed 3 bases at V and 2 bases at J, with 9 bases between. The CDR3 is made up of 13 amino acids. The germline V gene encodes CDR1 DFQATT and CDR2 SNEGSKA (reference sequence). CDR3 residues: CSASLPNTDTQYF. The CDR3 nucleotides are TGCAGTGCTAGCCTGCCCAACACAGATACGCAGTATTTT.

This chain uses TRBV19 with TRBJ2-2; D is unclear. V dropped 3 bases and J dropped 0 bases, with 8 bases sitting between them. CDR3 size: 15 residues. Germline V gene lookup returns CDR1 LNHDA and CDR2 SQIVND (reference sequence). DNA for the CDR3: TGTGCCAGTAGTATTACTGGGACGAACACCGGGGAGCTGTTTTTT. Protein product: CASSITGTNTGELFF.

The chain is built from TRBV7-9 and TRBJ2-2; D perhaps matches TRBD1 (6 bases). The germline V and J ends were trimmed by 8 bases and 6 bases, with 13 bases remaining between them. The CDR3 covers 13 residues. Germline-derived CDR1 and CDR2 are SEHNR and FQNEAQ (reference sequence). CDR3 nucleotide sequence: TGTGCCAGCTGCACACAGGGCGCCGGGGAGCTGTTTTTT. This gives the protein CASCTQGAGELFF.

This clonotype was detected only a few times. The chain is built from TRBV20-1 and TRBJ2-7; 10 bases line up with TRBD1. The CDR3 spans 16 residues. The ends lost 1 base at V and 0 bases at J; junction bases unmatched: 6. Germline lookup yields CDR1 DFQATT and CDR2 SNEGSKA (reference sequence). CDR3 nucleotides: TGCAGTGCTAGAGCTTTGGACAGGGGGTTCTCCTACGAGCAGTACTTC. This sequence encodes CSARALDRGFSYEQYF.